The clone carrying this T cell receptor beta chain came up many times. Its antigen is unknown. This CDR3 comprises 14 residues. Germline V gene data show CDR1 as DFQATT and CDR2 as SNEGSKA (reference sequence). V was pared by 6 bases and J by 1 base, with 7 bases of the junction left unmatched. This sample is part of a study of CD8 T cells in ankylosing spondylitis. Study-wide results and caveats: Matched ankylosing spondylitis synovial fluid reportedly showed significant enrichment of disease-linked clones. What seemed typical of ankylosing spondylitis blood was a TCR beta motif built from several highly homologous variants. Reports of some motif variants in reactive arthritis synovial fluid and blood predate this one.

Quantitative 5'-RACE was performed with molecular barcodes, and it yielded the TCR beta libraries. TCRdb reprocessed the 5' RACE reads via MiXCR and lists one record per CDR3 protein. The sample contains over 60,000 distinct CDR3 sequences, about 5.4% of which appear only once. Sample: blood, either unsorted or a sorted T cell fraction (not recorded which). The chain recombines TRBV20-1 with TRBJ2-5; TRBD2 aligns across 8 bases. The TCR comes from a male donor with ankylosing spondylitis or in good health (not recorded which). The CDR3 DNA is TGCAGTGCACCCAGCGGGGGTATCCAAGAGACCCAGTACTTC. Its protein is CSAPSGGIQETQYF.